One T cell receptor beta chain is described in this entry. This entry comes from a study of blood T cell repertoires in COVID-19. TCRdb keeps only in-frame clones here, not all; method: immunoSEQ multiplex PCR. The sample carries about 270,000 clones, approximately 91% recorded once. V lost 3 bases and J lost 8; bases outside the gene matches: 5. Looked up from germline, CDR1 is KGHDR and CDR2 is SFDVKD. The CDR3 consists of 13 residues. The TCR comes from a woman in her forties with acute COVID-19. Material for sequencing was PBMCs or T cells enriched from blood (not recorded which). J is TRBJ1-2 and V is TRBV24-1; 7 bases fit TRBD1. The CDR3 reads CATSDSTGEGYTF. In nucleotides, the CDR3 is TGTGCCACCAGTGATAGTACAGGGGAAGGCTACACCTTC.